The rows below give T cell receptor beta chains drawn from one sample of a study of multiple sclerosis patients with progressive multifocal leukoencephalopathy. Using immunoSEQ multiplex PCR, the repertoire was profiled, and TCRdb retains in-frame clones only, with some absent. This table has approximately 31,000 clones, around 89% appearing once. The sequenced material came from PBMCs. Every receptor here comes from a human donor with multiple sclerosis. Each CDR3 is given with its conserved first and last residue. D genes are given only for firm matches. Rows give clone size only sometimes, using once, few, many, or a class for an expanded clone.

V gene	clone size	D gene	J gene	CDR3 DNA	CDR3 protein
TRBV6-5	.	.	TRBJ1-1	TGTGCCAGCAGTTACCCGCCGGGTGGCGTCACTGAAGCTTTCTTT	CASSYPPGGVTEAFF
TRBV25-1	.	.	TRBJ2-1	TGTGCCAGCAGTGAACATCACCGGGGTGGCCGCGATGAGCAGTTCTTC	CASSEHHRGGRDEQFF
TRBV10-3	.	.	TRBJ1-2	TGTGCCATCAGTGACCGGGGGCTAGTAGGAGGCTACACCTTC	CAISDRGLVGGYTF
TRBV19	few	.	TRBJ1-1	TGTGCCAGCACCAGGAACACTGAAGCTTTCTTT	CASTRNTEAFF
TRBV19	.	.	TRBJ2-7	TGTGCCACCTCGGGGACCGCCGTGCTCGAGCAGTACTTC	CATSGTAVLEQYF
TRBV19	.	TRBD1	TRBJ1-2	TGTGCCAGTAGTATCCAGACAGGGGGCGGTCTTAACTATGGCTACACCTTC	CASSIQTGGGLNYGYTF
TRBV18	.	.	TRBJ1-1	TGTGCCAGCTCACCCTCGCAAGGTAAGGGAACTGAAGCTTTCTTT	CASSPSQGKGTEAFF
TRBV28	.	.	TRBJ1-5	TGTGCCAGCCGAAGGGGCGTTGTGAGCAATCAGCCCCAGCATTTT	CASRRGVVSNQPQHF
TRBV19	once	.	TRBJ2-5	TGTGCCAGTAGTAACCTCGAGGGAGGCCGCATTGAGACCCAGTACTTC	CASSNLEGGRIETQYF
TRBV19	.	.	TRBJ1-1	TGTGCCACCTATGGGGGGGTGAGGAACACTGAAGCTTTCTTT	CATYGGVRNTEAFF
TRBV6-5	.	TRBD1	TRBJ1-2	TGTGCCAGCAGTTTGGAAAGGACAGGGAAGTTTGGCTACACCTTC	CASSLERTGKFGYTF
TRBV30	.	TRBD1	TRBJ2-6	TGTGCCTGCACAGGGGCTGGGGCCAACGTCCTGACTTTC	CACTGAGANVLTF
TRBV30	few	.	TRBJ1-3	TGTGCCTGGAGGGGGGGTACCGGAAACACCATATATTTT	CAWRGGTGNTIYF
TRBV6-6	.	TRBD1	TRBJ1-2	TGTGCCAGCAGTTACTCGACAGGGGACTATGGCTACACCTTC	CASSYSTGDYGYTF
TRBV19	.	.	TRBJ1-2	TGTGCCAGTAAGCGGGGGCTTGCTAACTATGGCTACACCTTC	CASKRGLANYGYTF
TRBV5-4	.	.	TRBJ2-1	TGTGCCAGCAGCTTGACTTACGCGGATGAGCAGTTCTTC	CASSLTYADEQFF
TRBV6-6	.	TRBD1	TRBJ1-2	TGTGCCAGCAGTTACTCCCGACAGGGGAGAAACTACACCTTC	CASSYSRQGRNYTF
TRBV6-5	.	.	TRBJ2-7	TGTGCCAGCAGTTACTCTTCGGGGGAGGGGGCCTACGAGCAGTACTTC	CASSYSSGEGAYEQYF
TRBV5-6	.	TRBD1	TRBJ2-1	TGTGCCAGCACCACACCCGGGACAGGGGATTTGGGTAATGAGCAGTTCTTC	CASTTPGTGDLGNEQFF
TRBV27	.	.	TRBJ2-1	TGTGCCAGCAGTTTTGCGGGGGCCAATGAGCAGTTCTTC	CASSFAGANEQFF
TRBV6-4	.	.	TRBJ2-2	TGTGCCAGCAGTGACGGTGTCGGGGAGCTGTTTTTT	CASSDGVGELFF
TRBV6-6	.	TRBD1	TRBJ1-2	TGTGCCAGCAGTACTCGGGACAGGGGATTTGGCTACACCTTC	CASSTRDRGFGYTF
TRBV6-5	.	.	TRBJ1-5	TGTGCCAGCAGTTACGATCGCAATCAGCCCCAGCATTTT	CASSYDRNQPQHF
TRBV7-9	once	.	TRBJ1-1	TGTGCCAGCAGCCGAGCAGCGGCTGAAGCTTTCTTT	CASSRAAAEAFF
TRBV7-6	.	TRBD2	TRBJ2-1	TGTGCCAGCAGCTTATTTACCCCCCCTGGGACTAGCGGGGACAATGAGCAGTTCTTC	CASSLFTPPGTSGDNEQFF
TRBV9	.	.	TRBJ2-4	TGTGCCAGCAGCGTAGCGGGATCGAAAAACATTCAGTACTTC	CASSVAGSKNIQYF
TRBV5-1	.	.	TRBJ2-1	TGCGCCAGCAGAAGCCACGTACGAGAGCAGTTCTTC	CASRSHVREQFF
TRBV6-5	.	.	TRBJ1-3	TGTGCCACCCTGGAAGGGGGGATCGGTGGAAACACCATATATTTT	CATLEGGIGGNTIYF
TRBV28	.	TRBD1	TRBJ2-4	TGTGCCAGCAGAATCACAGGGGTTAACATTCAGTACTTC	CASRITGVNIQYF
TRBV5-6	few	.	TRBJ2-7	TGTGCCAGCAGCCCGACCGCCCCGGGCTACGAGCAGTACTTC	CASSPTAPGYEQYF
TRBV15	.	TRBD2	TRBJ2-1	TGTGCCACCAGCAGAGAACTAGCGGGAGTCTACAATGAGCAGTTCTTC	CATSRELAGVYNEQFF
TRBV6-6	.	.	TRBJ1-1	TGTGCCAGCAGTTACTCAGGGGGGACCCCGACTGAAGCTTTCTTT	CASSYSGGTPTEAFF
TRBV28	.	.	TRBJ1-3	TGTGCCAGCAGTTTCAGGCGATCTGGAAACACCATATATTTT	CASSFRRSGNTIYF
TRBV4-3	.	.	TRBJ1-2	TGCGCCAGCAGCCCCGTCGGCGGGGTCTATGGCTACACCTTC	CASSPVGGVYGYTF
TRBV19	.	.	TRBJ1-1	TGTGCCAGTAGTATAGATCGGGTAGAAGCTTTCTTT	CASSIDRVEAFF
TRBV6-5	.	TRBD1	TRBJ1-1	TGTGCCAGCAGTGGGACAGGGGGCTCGGGCACTGAAGCTTTCTTT	CASSGTGGSGTEAFF
TRBV5-8	.	.	TRBJ1-1	TGTGCCAGCAGCCCCGGCGGGGGGAGGCGTACTGAAGCTTTCTTT	CASSPGGGRRTEAFF
TRBV5-8	.	.	TRBJ2-3	TGTGCCAGCAGCTCCCGTGGGGTTCGGGGAGATACGCAGTATTTT	CASSSRGVRGDTQYF
TRBV5-1	.	.	TRBJ2-1	TGCGCCAGCAGCCCCCCTCCCCCGGGCTACAATGAGCAGTTCTTC	CASSPPPPGYNEQFF
TRBV5-1	.	TRBD2	TRBJ2-1	TGCGCCAGCAGCGCGGGGACTAGCGGGACCTACAATGAGCAGTTCTTC	CASSAGTSGTYNEQFF
TRBV6-1	.	.	TRBJ1-3	TGTGCCAGCAGTGAAAGCTCTGGAAACACCATATATTTT	CASSESSGNTIYF
TRBV6-1	.	.	TRBJ2-6	TGTGCCAGCAGTGAAGGGGGAGCTGGGGCCAACGTCCTGACTTTC	CASSEGGAGANVLTF
TRBV19	.	.	TRBJ2-1	TGTGCCAGTAGTATCGGGGCGGTGCAGTTCTTC	CASSIGAVQFF
TRBV13	.	TRBD1	TRBJ2-5	TGTGCCAGCAGCTCGACAGGGGGCGAGACCCAGTACTTC	CASSSTGGETQYF
TRBV18	.	.	TRBJ2-1	TGTGCCAGCTCACTCCTAGACTCCGGGAATGAGCAGTTCTTC	CASSLLDSGNEQFF
TRBV28	.	.	TRBJ1-2	TGTGCCAGCAGTTTAGTAGGTTATGGCTACACCTTC	CASSLVGYGYTF
TRBV5-4	.	.	TRBJ2-3	TGTGCCAGCAGCTTCAGGGTTGATACGCAGTATTTT	CASSFRVDTQYF